These T cell receptor beta chains were read from a single sample in a study of CD4 T cells in relation to SARS-CoV-2 and coronaviruses. Repertoires were generated with immunoSEQ multiplex PCR, while TCRdb's copy carries only in-frame clones and drops some. The table shows about 25,000 clones, with about 82% occurring only once. For these TCRs, the target antigens are not known. Input material: CD4+ T cells from PBMCs, cultured in vitro. The receptors shown here come from a human donor in good health. CDR3s include the opening cysteine and the closing phenylalanine or tryptophan. The order of the fields is D gene, V gene, J gene, CDR3 protein. D genes are given only for firm matches.

D gene: TRBD2
V gene: TRBV2
J gene: TRBJ2-3
CDR3 protein: CATTAGSGTDTQYF

D gene: .
V gene: TRBV4-3
J gene: TRBJ2-7
CDR3 protein: CASSQETWGEQYF

D gene: TRBD1
V gene: TRBV4-1
J gene: TRBJ2-5
CDR3 protein: CASSPADRGQETQYF

D gene: .
V gene: TRBV6-5
J gene: TRBJ1-2
CDR3 protein: CASRVQGLLGYTF

D gene: TRBD2
V gene: TRBV5-4
J gene: TRBJ2-7
CDR3 protein: CASSPGTSGRADYEQYF

D gene: .
V gene: TRBV30
J gene: TRBJ1-3
CDR3 protein: CAWSVPLPNTIYF

D gene: .
V gene: TRBV6-1
J gene: TRBJ1-5
CDR3 protein: CASSERWDGGVQHF

D gene: .
V gene: TRBV3-1/TRBV3-2
J gene: TRBJ2-3
CDR3 protein: CASSQVGDPSTDTQYF

D gene: TRBD2
V gene: TRBV19
J gene: TRBJ2-6
CDR3 protein: CASSGLGYGGNSGANVLTF

D gene: TRBD1
V gene: TRBV29-1
J gene: TRBJ1-1
CDR3 protein: CSVEGTGSEAFF

D gene: .
V gene: TRBV2
J gene: TRBJ2-5
CDR3 protein: CASSEDRYETQYF

D gene: TRBD1
V gene: TRBV27
J gene: TRBJ1-2
CDR3 protein: CASSTTGTGGSRTYGYTF

D gene: .
V gene: TRBV4-1
J gene: TRBJ1-1
CDR3 protein: CASSHPPVGTEAFF

D gene: .
V gene: TRBV10-3
J gene: TRBJ2-1
CDR3 protein: CATLGQSWRGSYNEQFF

D gene: .
V gene: TRBV19
J gene: TRBJ1-2
CDR3 protein: CASSGRGLGGYTF

D gene: TRBD2
V gene: TRBV5-1
J gene: TRBJ2-2
CDR3 protein: CASSLVAGGMNTGELFF

D gene: .
V gene: TRBV2
J gene: TRBJ1-2
CDR3 protein: CATDSFSLGGYTF

D gene: .
V gene: TRBV25-1
J gene: TRBJ1-1
CDR3 protein: CASSPLGSQAEAFF

D gene: .
V gene: TRBV3-1/TRBV3-2
J gene: TRBJ2-6
CDR3 protein: CASSQDSSGANVLTF

D gene: TRBD2
V gene: TRBV6-7
J gene: TRBJ2-1
CDR3 protein: CASSYWTDPSGGEQFF

D gene: .
V gene: TRBV6-5
J gene: TRBJ1-2
CDR3 protein: CASSPGGSRGSGYTF

D gene: .
V gene: TRBV6-6
J gene: TRBJ2-2
CDR3 protein: CASKEGYSNTGELFF

D gene: TRBD2
V gene: TRBV7-2
J gene: TRBJ2-3
CDR3 protein: CASSLMRAGGDTQYF

D gene: .
V gene: TRBV6-6
J gene: TRBJ2-5
CDR3 protein: CASSYRRGAQETQYF

D gene: .
V gene: TRBV6-2/TRBV6-3
J gene: TRBJ2-7
CDR3 protein: CASSLNDRPLQYF

D gene: TRBD2
V gene: TRBV30
J gene: TRBJ2-7
CDR3 protein: CAWAQGLAGYPLSSEQYF

D gene: .
V gene: TRBV3-1/TRBV3-2
J gene: TRBJ1-1
CDR3 protein: CASSQDPGSAFF

D gene: .
V gene: TRBV18
J gene: TRBJ2-6
CDR3 protein: CASSNLGRGWANVLTF

D gene: TRBD2
V gene: TRBV5-5
J gene: TRBJ2-5
CDR3 protein: CASSAGGQETQYF

D gene: .
V gene: TRBV3-1/TRBV3-2
J gene: TRBJ2-3
CDR3 protein: CASSQVGDTQYF

D gene: .
V gene: TRBV12-3/TRBV12-4
J gene: TRBJ2-7
CDR3 protein: CASGYDYSYEQYF

D gene: TRBD1
V gene: TRBV29-1
J gene: TRBJ1-2
CDR3 protein: CSVESGWGQGFWGYTF

D gene: TRBD1
V gene: TRBV19
J gene: TRBJ2-4
CDR3 protein: CASSTRTGGLENIQYF

D gene: .
V gene: TRBV3-1/TRBV3-2
J gene: TRBJ2-5
CDR3 protein: CASSQTLQETQYF

D gene: TRBD2
V gene: TRBV7-2
J gene: TRBJ2-3
CDR3 protein: CASSSGLAGIADTQYF

D gene: TRBD2
V gene: TRBV2
J gene: TRBJ2-7
CDR3 protein: CASGGTRTLKKQYF

D gene: .
V gene: TRBV10-3
J gene: TRBJ1-2
CDR3 protein: CAIGQGSFNYGYTF

D gene: .
V gene: TRBV19
J gene: TRBJ2-1
CDR3 protein: CASRGGFLASEQFF

D gene: .
V gene: TRBV20-1
J gene: TRBJ2-7
CDR3 protein: CSASADSYEQYF

D gene: .
V gene: TRBV30
J gene: TRBJ2-2
CDR3 protein: CACTRRAAGELFF

D gene: .
V gene: TRBV7-3
J gene: TRBJ2-2
CDR3 protein: CASSFYAGNTGELFF

D gene: .
V gene: TRBV6-5
J gene: TRBJ1-6
CDR3 protein: CASSLRIMSTSPLHF

D gene: TRBD1
V gene: TRBV19
J gene: TRBJ2-7
CDR3 protein: CASSPQGGTSYEQYF